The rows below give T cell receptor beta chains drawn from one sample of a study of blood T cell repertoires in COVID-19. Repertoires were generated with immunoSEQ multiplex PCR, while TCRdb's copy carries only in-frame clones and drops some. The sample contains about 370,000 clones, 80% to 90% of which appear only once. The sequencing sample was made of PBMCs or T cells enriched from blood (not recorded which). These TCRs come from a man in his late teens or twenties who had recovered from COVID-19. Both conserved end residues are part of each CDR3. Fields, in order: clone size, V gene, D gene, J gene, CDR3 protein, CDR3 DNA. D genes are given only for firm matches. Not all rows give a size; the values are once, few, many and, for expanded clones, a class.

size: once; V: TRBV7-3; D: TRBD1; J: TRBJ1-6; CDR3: CASSLRGQGGSPLHF; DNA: TGTGCCAGCAGCTTAAGGGGACAGGGCGGTTCACCCCTCCACTTT
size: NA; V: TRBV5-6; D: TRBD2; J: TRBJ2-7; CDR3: CASSLAAGLASEQYF; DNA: TGTGCCAGCAGCTTGGCAGCGGGACTAGCAAGCGAGCAGTACTTC
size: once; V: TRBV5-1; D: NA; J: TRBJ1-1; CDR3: CASSLDAGSTEAFF; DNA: TGCGCCAGCAGCTTGGATGCGGGGAGCACTGAAGCTTTCTTT
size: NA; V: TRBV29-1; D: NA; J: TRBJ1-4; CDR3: CSVARVATNEKLFF; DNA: TGCAGCGTTGCCCGGGTAGCAACTAATGAAAAACTGTTTTTT
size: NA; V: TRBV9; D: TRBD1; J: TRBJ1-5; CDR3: CASSVGQGADSNQPQHF; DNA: TGTGCCAGCAGCGTAGGGCAGGGGGCGGATAGCAATCAGCCCCAGCATTTT
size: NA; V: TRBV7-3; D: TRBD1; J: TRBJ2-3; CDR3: CASSLQGAGPDTQYF; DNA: TGTGCCAGCAGCTTACAGGGGGCCGGCCCAGATACGCAGTATTTT
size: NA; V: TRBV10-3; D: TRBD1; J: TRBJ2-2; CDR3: CAIRTGGWSTGELFF; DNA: TGTGCCATCAGGACAGGGGGCTGGTCGACCGGGGAGCTGTTTTTT
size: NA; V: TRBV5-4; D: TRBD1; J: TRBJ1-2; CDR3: CASSFPSGQGNGYTF; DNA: TGTGCCAGCAGCTTTCCCTCCGGACAGGGAAATGGCTACACCTTC
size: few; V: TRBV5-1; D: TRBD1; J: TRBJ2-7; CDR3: CASRLGTGARTEQYF; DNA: TGCGCCAGCAGACTTGGGACAGGGGCAAGGACGGAGCAGTACTTC
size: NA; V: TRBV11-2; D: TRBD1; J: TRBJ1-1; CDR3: CASSPGQGETEAFF; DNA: TGTGCCAGCAGCCCCGGACAGGGAGAGACTGAAGCTTTCTTT
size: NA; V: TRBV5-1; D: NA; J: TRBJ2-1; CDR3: CASRAGSSKDNEQFF; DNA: TGCGCCAGCAGAGCCGGGTCCTCCAAAGACAATGAGCAGTTCTTC
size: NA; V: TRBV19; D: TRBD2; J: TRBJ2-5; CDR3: CASSTQKLAGVETQYF; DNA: TGTGCCAGTAGTACCCAAAAACTAGCGGGAGTAGAGACCCAGTACTTC
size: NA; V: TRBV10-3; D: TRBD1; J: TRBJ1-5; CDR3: CAIRSQGAGNQPQHF; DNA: TGTGCCATCAGAAGCCAGGGGGCGGGCAATCAGCCCCAGCATTTT
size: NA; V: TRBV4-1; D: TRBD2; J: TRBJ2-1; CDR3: CASSRMPSGSYNEQFF; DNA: TGCGCCAGCAGCCGGATGCCTAGCGGGAGTTACAATGAGCAGTTCTTC
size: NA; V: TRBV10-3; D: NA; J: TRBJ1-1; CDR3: CAISAGGNTEAFF; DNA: TGTGCCATCAGTGCGGGGGGCAACACTGAAGCTTTCTTT
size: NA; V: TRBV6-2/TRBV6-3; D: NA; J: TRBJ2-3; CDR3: CASSSGFGPRDTQYF; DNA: TGTGCCAGCAGTTCGGGTTTCGGTCCAAGGGATACGCAGTATTTT
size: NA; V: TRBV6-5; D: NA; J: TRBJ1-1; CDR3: CASTRLGSTEAFF; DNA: TGTGCCAGCACCCGGCTGGGGAGCACTGAAGCTTTCTTT
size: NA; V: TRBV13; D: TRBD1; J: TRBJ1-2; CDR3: CASRDRNSYGYTF; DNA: TGTGCCAGCCGGGACAGAAATTCCTATGGCTACACCTTC
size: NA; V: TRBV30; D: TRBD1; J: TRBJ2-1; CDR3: CAWSVTQGARNEQFF; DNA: TGTGCCTGGAGTGTAACCCAGGGGGCAAGGAATGAGCAGTTCTTC
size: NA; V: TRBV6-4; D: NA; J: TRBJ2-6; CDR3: CASSDSGRSGANVLTF; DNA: TGTGCCAGCAGTGACTCAGGGAGGTCTGGGGCCAACGTCCTGACTTTC
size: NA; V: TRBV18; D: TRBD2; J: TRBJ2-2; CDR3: CASSPLTSGNTGELFF; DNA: TGTGCCAGCTCACCACTAACTAGCGGGAACACCGGGGAGCTGTTTTTT
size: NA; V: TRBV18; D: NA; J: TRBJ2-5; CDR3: CASSLNTGQETQYF; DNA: TGTGCCAGCTCACTCAACACGGGCCAAGAGACCCAGTACTTC
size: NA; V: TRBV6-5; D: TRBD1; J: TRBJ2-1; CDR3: CASSTGQGYNEQFF; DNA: TGTGCCAGCAGTACCGGACAGGGGTACAATGAGCAGTTCTTC
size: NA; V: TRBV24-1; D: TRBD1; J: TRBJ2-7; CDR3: CATSDSDRGSYEQYF; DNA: TGTGCCACCAGTGATTCGGACAGGGGAAGCTACGAGCAGTACTTC
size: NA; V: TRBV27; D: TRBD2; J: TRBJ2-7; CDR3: CASSLTSGASYEQYF; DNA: TGTGCCAGCAGTTTAACTAGCGGGGCCTCCTACGAGCAGTACTTC
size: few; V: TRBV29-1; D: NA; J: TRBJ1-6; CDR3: CSVGLDRNSPLHF; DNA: TGCAGCGTTGGACTGGACAGAAATTCACCCCTCCACTTT
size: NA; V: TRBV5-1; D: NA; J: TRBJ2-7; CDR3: CASSSGGRFYEQYF; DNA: TGCGCCAGCAGCTCGGGGGGCAGATTCTACGAGCAGTACTTC